What follows are 18 T cell receptor beta chains derived from one specimen sequenced in a study of shared clonotypes between healthy human individuals. This table comes from immunoSEQ multiplex PCR, and its TCRdb copy is limited to in-frame clones, with some not included. This sample has millions of clones, with just under 95% found just once. Naive CD8 populations comprised CD45RO-negative cells positively selected for CCR7, excluding terminally differentiated effector memory CD45RA+ cells. What was sequenced was naive CD8+ T cells sorted from blood. Every receptor here comes from a man in his late teens or twenties in good health.

The chain carries TRBV11-2 and TRBJ2-7; 8 nucleotides line up with TRBD2. CDR3 length: 15 amino acids. The junction had 7 bases not matched to a gene; V was cut back by 2 bases and J by 4 bases. Germline CDR1 reads SGHAT; CDR2 reads FQNNGV. This CDR3 reads CASSLPGTSSYEQYF. In DNA form, the CDR3 reads TGTGCCAGCAGCTTACCCGGGACTAGTTCTTACGAGCAGTACTTC.

The J gene is TRBJ1-1, the V gene TRBV28, with D possibly being TRBD1 (6 bases). The V gene's germline CDR1 is MDHEN and CDR2 SYDVKM. The CDR3 spans 15 residues. V lost 3 bases and J lost 0, with 11 bases in between. The CDR3 protein is CASSFTDRLNTEAFF. CDR3 bases: TGTGCCAGCAGTTTTACGGACAGACTGAACACTGAAGCTTTCTTT.

This clone has a single count. The chain links TRBV6-5 to TRBJ2-4; TRBD2 aligns across 8 bases. V shed 6 bases and J 2 bases; nucleotides not matched to a gene: 6. Germline assignment: CDR1 MNHEY and CDR2 SVGAGI. CDR3 length equals 15 residues. This CDR3 reads CASRPRGGSKNIQYF. CDR3 bases: TGTGCCAGCAGACCCCGGGGGGGCTCCAAAAACATTCAGTACTTC.

The V gene is TRBV27, the J gene TRBJ2-3, with TRBD2 identical over 11 bases. Germline V lookup: CDR1 MNHEY, CDR2 SMNVEV (reference sequence). J gave up 4 bases and V 5 bases, and 8 bases lay outside the gene matches. This CDR3 region has 16 residues. The CDR3 protein is CASSILLAGVADTQYF. The CDR3 coding sequence is TGTGCCAGCAGTATCCTACTAGCGGGGGTAGCAGATACGCAGTATTTT.

The rearrangement uses TRBV7-8 and TRBJ2-1; 7 nucleotides agree with TRBD2. CDR1 SGHVS and CDR2 FQNEAQ come from the germline V gene. The V and J ends lost 6 bases and 2 bases, in that order; junction bases with no gene match: 7. This CDR3 is 15 amino acids long. In DNA form, the CDR3 reads TGTGCCAGCAGACTAGGGGCGGGGGCCTACAATGAGCAGTTCTTC. Encoded protein: CASRLGAGAYNEQFF. The full variable domain, its missing parts supplied by reference TRBV7-8 and TRBJ2-1, is GAGVSQSPRYKVAKRGQDVALRCDPISGHVSLFWYQQALGQGPEFLTYFQNEAQLDKSGLPSDRFFAERPEGSVSTLKIQRTQQEDSAVYLCASRLGAGAYNEQFFGPGTRLTVL.

This clone was detected only once. The genes are TRBV10-3 and TRBJ1-2; D unclear. V was trimmed by 0 bases and J by 1 base, leaving 15 bases between them. The CDR3 has 17 amino acids. The germline CDR1 and CDR2 sequences are ENHRY and SYGVKD. CDR3 sequence (DNA): TGTGCCATCAGTGAGTCGCCAGGCGGAGCTTTTAACTATGGCTACACCTTC. This codes for CAISESPGGAFNYGYTF.

The J gene is TRBJ1-6, the V gene TRBV2; tentatively, D is TRBD1 (6 bases). The V gene lost 4 bases and the J gene lost 6 bases, with 7 bases spanning the gap. This CDR3 is 13 amino acids long. The germline gives CDR1 SNHLY, CDR2 FYNNEI. CDR3 sequence reads: CASSGQANSPLHF. Here the CDR3 DNA reads TGTGCCAGCAGTGGACAGGCTAATTCACCCCTCCACTTT. Complete variable domain (other parts from reference TRBV2 and TRBJ1-6): EPEVTQTPSHQVTQMGQEVILRCVPISNHLYFYWYRQILGQKVEFLVSFYNNEISEKSEIFDDQFSVERPDGSNFTLKIRSTKLEDSAMYFCASSGQANSPLHFGNGTRLTVT.

CDR3 in DNA: TGTGCCAGCCACGGGTCGGGGTACAATGAGCAGTTCTTC. Encoded protein: CASHGSGYNEQFF. This rearrangement joins TRBV7-9 to TRBJ2-1, with D possibly being TRBD2 (5 bases). Looked up from germline, CDR1 is SEHNR and CDR2 is FQNEAQ (reference sequence). This CDR3 spans 13 amino acids. The ends were cut back, 8 bases at V and 4 bases at J, with 12 bases in the middle.

The J gene is TRBJ2-7, the V gene TRBV2, with a tentative D call TRBD1 (7 bases). CDR1 and CDR2 (germline): SNHLY, FYNNEI. Deletions cut 1 base from V and 3 bases from J, with 13 bases between. CDR3 length equals 15 residues. The CDR3 sequence is CASSEGGTVGYEQYF. Here the CDR3 DNA reads TGTGCCAGCAGTGAAGGCGGGACAGTTGGCTACGAGCAGTACTTC.

This chain links TRBV6-5 with TRBJ1-1; D ambiguous. The V gene lost 4 bases and the J gene lost 4 bases, with 7 bases spanning the gap. This CDR3 is 12 amino acids long. Germline values: CDR1 MNHEY, CDR2 SVGAGI. CDR3 sequence reads: CASSFSGTEAFF. The CDR3 DNA reads TGTGCCAGCAGTTTCTCGGGCACTGAAGCTTTCTTT.

The chain joins TRBV28 to TRBJ2-1, with 10 bases fitting TRBD2. With V trimmed by 3 bases and J by 9 bases, 8 bases remained unmatched. Germline values: CDR1 MDHEN, CDR2 SYDVKM. The length of the CDR3 is 15 residues. The chain's CDR3 is CASSLALAGVGEQFF. CDR3 nucleotides: TGTGCCAGCAGTTTGGCTCTAGCGGGGGTGGGTGAGCAGTTCTTC.

This chain connects TRBV27 to TRBJ2-7; 7 bases are a match to TRBD2. J was trimmed by 1 base and V by 2 bases; bases with no gene match: 11. From germline, CDR1 is MNHEY and CDR2 SMNVEV (reference sequence). This CDR3 is 17 amino acids long. The CDR3 DNA sequence: TGTGCCAGCAGTTTAAAAGCCCCGAGCGGGAATTCCTACGAGCAGTACTTC. Translated, it gives CASSLKAPSGNSYEQYF.

This chain links TRBV6-6 with TRBJ1-1; possibly TRBD1 for D (6 bases). CDR3 length equals 16 residues. Trimming left V 6 bases short and J 0 bases short, with 17 bases between. CDR1 and CDR2 from the germline V gene are MNHNY and SVGAGI (reference sequence). CDR3 residues: CASSQEGGKMNTEAFF. CDR3 coding DNA: TGTGCCAGCAGCCAAGAGGGGGGAAAAATGAACACTGAAGCTTTCTTT.

The rearrangement joins TRBV7-9 to TRBJ2-2; D remains unclear. The length of the CDR3 is 13 residues. V lost 6 bases, J lost 2 bases, and 7 bases lay in between. Germline lookup yields CDR1 SEHNR and CDR2 FQNEAQ (reference sequence). For the CDR3, the DNA is TGTGCCAGCAGACTCCCTAACACCGGGGAGCTGTTTTTT. It specifies CASRLPNTGELFF.

CDR3: CASSQDQELADYNEQFF. The CDR3 bases are TGCGCCAGCAGCCAAGATCAAGAACTAGCCGACTACAATGAGCAGTTCTTC. This chain links TRBV4-3 with TRBJ2-1; D is perhaps TRBD2 (6 bases). CDR1 and CDR2 (germline): LGHNA, YSLEER. The V end lost 0 bases, the J end lost 3 bases, and 15 bases lay between the germline ends. The CDR3 contains 17 residues.

The gene calls are TRBV19 and TRBJ2-5, with 8 bases aligning to TRBD2. The CDR3 is 14 residues long. Trimming cost V 3 bases and J 0 bases; bases outside gene matches: 0. CDR1 LNHDA and CDR2 SQIVND come from the germline V gene (reference sequence). This chain's CDR3 is CASSMGLDQETQYF. The CDR3 DNA follows: TGTGCCAGTAGTATGGGACTAGACCAAGAGACCCAGTACTTC.

This clone has just one count. The same CDR3 arises from other DNA sequences in this sample as well. J is TRBJ2-1 and V is TRBV27; 13 nucleotides match TRBD2. The CDR3 runs to 16 residues. The junction had 6 bases not matched to a gene; V was cut back by 5 bases and J by 5 bases. The V gene's germline CDR1 is MNHEY and CDR2 SMNVEV (reference sequence). This CDR3 is CASSPGTSGTHNEQFF. CDR3 in DNA: TGTGCCAGCAGTCCCGGGACTAGCGGGACTCACAATGAGCAGTTCTTC.

The rearrangement links TRBV29-1 to TRBJ1-3; D gene uncertain. Germline loops: CDR1 SQVTM, CDR2 ANQGSEA. V gave up 3 bases and J gave up 4 bases, with 7 bases separating them. The CDR3 is made up of 12 amino acids. The CDR3 DNA follows: TGCAGCGTTGATAGCGTGGGAAACACCATATATTTT. Translating gives CSVDSVGNTIYF.